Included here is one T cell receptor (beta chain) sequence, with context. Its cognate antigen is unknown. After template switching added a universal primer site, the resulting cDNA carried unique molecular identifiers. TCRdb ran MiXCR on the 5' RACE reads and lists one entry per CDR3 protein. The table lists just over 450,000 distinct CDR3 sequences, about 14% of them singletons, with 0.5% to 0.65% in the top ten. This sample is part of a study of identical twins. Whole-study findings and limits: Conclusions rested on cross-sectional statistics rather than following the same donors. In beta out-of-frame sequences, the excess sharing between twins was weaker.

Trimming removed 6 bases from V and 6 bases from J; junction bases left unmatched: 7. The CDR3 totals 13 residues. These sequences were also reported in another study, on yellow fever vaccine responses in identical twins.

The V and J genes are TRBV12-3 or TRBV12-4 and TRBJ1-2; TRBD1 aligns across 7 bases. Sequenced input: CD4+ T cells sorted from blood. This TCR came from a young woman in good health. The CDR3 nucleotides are TGTGCCAGCAGAGAGACAGGGTGGGATGGCTACACCTTC. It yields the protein CASRETGWDGYTF.